This record looks at one T cell receptor beta chain sequence and its context. The sample originates from a study of control samples from healthy donors and cancer patients. Libraries were prepared by immunoSEQ multiplex PCR; TCRdb keeps only in-frame clonotypes and omits some of them. The data contain more than 45,000 clones, over 90% of them singletons. The CDR3 extends over 14 amino acids. V dropped 3 bases and J dropped 3; count of bases not matched to a gene: 4. CDR1 SGHRS and CDR2 YFSETQ come from the germline V gene. This clonotype was obtained from a woman aged 50 to 65 with head and neck cancer. The V and J genes are TRBV5-1 and TRBJ1-1; TRBD1 agrees at 8 bases. The sequenced sample consisted of PBMCs. The CDR3 DNA follows: TGCGCCAGCAGCTCCGGACAGGGACACACTGAAGCTTTCTTT. Its protein is CASSSGQGHTEAFF.